This passage covers 17 T cell receptor beta chains from one sample sequenced in a study of Siglec-9 on CD8 T cells in melanoma. Here immunoSEQ multiplex PCR was the method, and the copy in TCRdb shows in-frame clones only, minus some. The table lists approximately 35,000 clones, roughly four fifths of them singletons. The specimen sequenced was Siglec-9- CD8+ T cells sorted from blood. All receptors come from a human donor in good health.

Concerning this clone: The same CDR3 arises from other DNA sequences in this sample as well. The chain has TRBV19 and TRBJ2-3; TRBD2 agrees at 8 bases. The CDR3 length is 20 residues. The germline CDR1 and CDR2 sequences are LNHDA and SQIVND (reference sequence). The V gene end was trimmed by 5 bases and the J gene end by 4 bases; junction bases not matched to a gene: 23. The CDR3 sequence is CASSFRLAGGNYRPSDTQYF. The CDR3 region has the DNA TGTGCCAGTAGTTTTCGACTGGCGGGAGGTAACTATCGGCCGTCAGATACGCAGTATTTT. The variable domain in full, completed from reference TRBV19 and TRBJ2-3, reads DGGITQSPKYLFRKEGQNVTLSCEQNLNHDAMYWYRQDPGQGLRLIYYSQIVNDFQKGDIAEGYSVSREKKESFPLTVTSAQKNPTAFYLCASSFRLAGGNYRPSDTQYFGPGTRLTVL.

The V and J genes are TRBV13 and TRBJ2-5; D gene ambiguous. The last part of the DNA fits TRBJ2-7 better; the J call may be wrong. From germline, CDR1 is PRHDT and CDR2 FYEKMQ (reference sequence). The CDR3 spans 13 residues. This CDR3 reads CASSTDNSYEQYF. The DNA of the CDR3 is TGTGCCAGCAGCACAGACAACTCCTACGAGCAGTACTTC.

This chain links TRBV7-6 with TRBJ2-7, with D perhaps matching TRBD1 (6 bases). Per germline, CDR1 SGHVS and CDR2 FNYEAQ. Trimming cost V 3 bases and J 1 base, with 7 bases left between them. The CDR3 contains 13 residues. CDR3 sequence reads: CASSFDRSYEQYF. CDR3 nucleotides: TGTGCCAGCAGCTTTGACAGGTCCTACGAGCAGTACTTC. The complete variable domain, with remaining parts taken from reference TRBV7-6 and TRBJ2-7, reads GAGVSQSPRYKVTKRGQDVALRCDPISGHVSLYWYRQALGQGPEFLTYFNYEAQQDKSGLPNDRFSAERPEGSISTLTIQRTEQRDSAMYRCASSFDRSYEQYFGPGTRLTVT.

The chain combines TRBV20-1 with TRBJ2-7; D unclear. This CDR3 comprises 11 residues. CDR1 DFQATT and CDR2 SNEGSKA come from the germline V gene (reference sequence). Trimming pared 2 bases from V and 3 bases from J, leaving 5 bases between. The CDR3 DNA is TGCAGTGCTAGACAGTACTACGAGCAGTACTTC. Encoded protein: CSARQYYEQYF.

The rearrangement uses TRBV18 and TRBJ2-2; weak D call: TRBD1 (5 bases). V shed 3 bases and J shed 4 bases, with 9 bases lying between them. CDR3 length: 14 amino acids. Germline lookup yields CDR1 KGHSH and CDR2 LQKENI. The CDR3 reads CASSPPGPTGELFF. The CDR3, as DNA: TGTGCCAGCTCACCGCCAGGGCCCACCGGGGAGCTGTTTTTT. The full variable domain, with the rest looked up from reference TRBV18 and TRBJ2-2, is NAGVMQNPRHLVRRRGQEARLRCSPMKGHSHVYWYRQLPEEGLKFMVYLQKENIIDESGMPKERFSAEFPKEGPSILRIQQVVRGDSAAYFCASSPPGPTGELFFGEGSRLTVL.

V usage is TRBV2 and J usage is TRBJ1-4; possible D gene TRBD1, 6 bases. Trimming shortened V by 8 bases and J by 6 bases, and 13 bases separated the two germline ends. The CDR3 has 13 amino acids. Germline V gene sequence: CDR1 SNHLY, CDR2 FYNNEI. CDR3 coding DNA: TGTGCCAGCCGACAGGTGGGAGATGAAAAACTGTTTTTT. Translated: CASRQVGDEKLFF.

The rearrangement links TRBV19 to TRBJ2-2, with D hard to call. The V gene's germline CDR1 is LNHDA and CDR2 SQIVND (reference sequence). The CDR3 spans 13 residues. V lost 1 base and J 3 bases, leaving 3 bases between the germline ends. As DNA, the CDR3 is TGTGCCAGTAGTATAGTGGACACCGGGGAGCTGTTTTTT. The encoded protein is CASSIVDTGELFF.

This chain joins TRBV30 and TRBJ1-5; possible D gene TRBD1, 5 bases. The CDR3 length is 13 residues. Germline V gives CDR1 GTSNPN, CDR2 SVGIG (reference sequence). V was pared by 1 base and J by 4 bases, with 8 bases between. CDR3 DNA: TGTGCCTGGAGTGGGGGCGCAAATCAGCCCCAGCATTTT. Residues: CAWSGGANQPQHF.

This chain joins TRBV6-5 and TRBJ2-1, with D maybe TRBD1 (5 bases). This CDR3 is built from 15 residues. The V and J ends lost 1 base and 9 bases respectively, with 16 bases between them. Germline V gene lookup returns CDR1 MNHEY and CDR2 SVGAGI. CDR3 residues: CASSYLGLSRGEQFF. The DNA for the CDR3 is TGTGCCAGCAGTTACTTAGGGCTTTCAAGGGGTGAGCAGTTCTTC.

This CDR3 is CASSDRGWDEQYF. The CDR3 DNA sequence: TGTGCCAGTAGCGACAGGGGCTGGGACGAGCAGTACTTC. This chain joins TRBV19 and TRBJ2-7; 8 nucleotides line up with TRBD1. The CDR3 is made up of 13 amino acids. Trimming cost V 6 bases and J 5 bases; bases outside gene matches: 6. CDR1 is LNHDA, CDR2 SQIVND, per germline (reference sequence). The variable domain in full, completed from reference TRBV19 and TRBJ2-7, reads DGGITQSPKYLFRKEGQNVTLSCEQNLNHDAMYWYRQDPGQGLRLIYYSQIVNDFQKGDIAEGYSVSREKKESFPLTVTSAQKNPTAFYLCASSDRGWDEQYFGPGTRLTVT.

This clone was counted between two and nine times. This chain links TRBV27 with TRBJ2-2; D is perhaps TRBD1 (6 bases). Germline loops: CDR1 MNHEY, CDR2 SMNVEV (reference sequence). Trimming shortened V by 6 bases and J by 7 bases, and 21 bases separated the two germline ends. The CDR3 loop spans 16 amino acids. The CDR3 region has the DNA TGTGCCAGCAGCCCCTGGGGGCCGCCGGGGAGCGGGGAGCTGTTTTTT. This sequence encodes CASSPWGPPGSGELFF.

V usage is TRBV2 and J usage is TRBJ1-5; TRBD1 aligns across 9 bases. V dropped 3 bases and J dropped 0; count of bases not matched to a gene: 15. Germline V gene lookup returns CDR1 SNHLY and CDR2 FYNNEI. The CDR3 runs 20 residues. The CDR3 loop is CASSDSPGTGTFGSNQPQHF. CDR3 nucleotides: TGTGCCAGCAGTGATTCACCCGGGACAGGGACCTTTGGTAGCAATCAGCCCCAGCATTTT.

The chain couples TRBV9 to TRBJ2-5, with 9 bases identical to TRBD1. There are 19 residues in the CDR3. Germline assignment: CDR1 SGDLS and CDR2 YYNGEE. V lost 0 bases and J lost 0; bases outside the gene matches: 12. CDR3 region: CASSVDGGLWTGDQETQYF. The CDR3 DNA reads as TGTGCCAGCAGCGTAGATGGGGGACTATGGACAGGGGACCAAGAGACCCAGTACTTC. The full variable domain, completed using reference TRBV9 and TRBJ2-5, is DSGVTQTPKHLITATGQRVTLRCSPRSGDLSVYWYQQSLDQGLQFLIQYYNGEERAKGNILERFSAQQFPDLHSELNLSSLELGDSALYFCASSVDGGLWTGDQETQYFGPGTRLLVL.

The chain employs TRBV5-5 and TRBJ2-7; D possibly uses TRBD1 or TRBD2 (5 bases each). Germline CDR1 reads SGHKS; CDR2 reads YYEKEE (reference sequence). V gave up 6 bases and J gave up 3 bases, with 16 bases separating them. This CDR3 is built from 14 residues. The chain's CDR3 is CASIYNEGNYEQYF. The CDR3 nucleotides read TGTGCCAGCATTTATAACGAGGGGAACTACGAGCAGTACTTC.

V and J are TRBV2 and TRBJ2-2; D gene ambiguous. The germline V and J ends were trimmed by 5 bases and 10 bases, with 20 bases remaining between them. CDR1 is SNHLY, CDR2 FYNNEI, per germline. The CDR3 runs 15 residues. CDR3 loop: CASSLRGDGPEELFF. In DNA form, the CDR3 reads TGTGCCAGCAGTCTCCGAGGCGACGGTCCTGAGGAGCTGTTTTTT.

This chain links TRBV6-5 with TRBJ1-1, with 9 positions matching TRBD1. CDR3 length: 14 residues. Germline V gene lookup returns CDR1 MNHEY and CDR2 SVGAGI. Trimming cost V 2 bases and J 8 bases; bases outside gene matches: 6. CDR3: CASSYQYRGREAFF. The CDR3 nucleotides are TGTGCCAGCAGTTACCAATACAGGGGGCGAGAAGCTTTCTTT.

The CDR3 DNA reads TGTGCCAGCAGCTTGGGGGCTGCCACAGGGTACGAGCAGTACTTC. It is translated as CASSLGAATGYEQYF. The J gene is TRBJ2-7, the V gene TRBV5-4; a weak D match, TRBD1 (6 bases). In germline, CDR1 is SGHNT, CDR2 YYREEE (reference sequence). The CDR3 extends over 15 amino acids. Trimming pared 0 bases from V and 4 bases from J, leaving 14 bases between.